A single sample is the source of the 14 T cell receptor beta chains below, sequenced in a study of blood T cell repertoires in COVID-19 (dated by TCRdb to about 2020). Libraries were constructed by the immunoSEQ multiplex PCR assay. TCRdb obtained this table from immuneACCESS and retained in-frame rearrangements with V and J assigned. These tables miss some clones; where compared with another copy, unresolved V genes account for less than half of the shortfall, and the remainder is unexplained. In this sample the table shows 190,000 or so clones, more than 65% of which occur a single time. Clones ranked in the top ten supply around 7% of the sample. The sample comprised PBMCs or T cells enriched from blood (not recorded which). The receptors were gathered from a middle-aged man who had recovered from COVID-19.

This clone has just a few counts. The chain is built from TRBV30 and TRBJ1-5; no reliable D call. Trimming cost V 0 bases and J 7 bases, with 10 bases left between them. The CDR3 contains 13 residues. Germline V gene lookup returns CDR1 GTSNPN and CDR2 SVGIG (reference sequence). This chain's CDR3 is CAWSVQGRQPQHF. CDR3 DNA: TGTGCCTGGAGTGTACAAGGGAGGCAGCCCCAGCATTTT.

This chain uses TRBV11-2 with TRBJ2-2, with 7 nucleotides matching TRBD1. CDR1 and CDR2 from the germline V gene are SGHAT and FQNNGV. This CDR3 contains 17 residues. With 1 base clipped from V and 1 base from J, the junction kept 6 bases outside the gene matches. The CDR3 DNA is TGTGCCAGCAGCTTAGGCCCCAGACAGGGGAACACCGGGGAGCTGTTTTTT. This gives the protein CASSLGPRQGNTGELFF.

The chain recombines TRBV2 with TRBJ1-1; D is unclear. V dropped 7 bases and J dropped 3 bases, with 24 bases sitting between them. The CDR3 runs to 17 residues. Germline lookup yields CDR1 SNHLY and CDR2 FYNNEI. CDR3 protein: CASTPGVATWVDTEAFF. In DNA, the CDR3 is TGTGCCAGCACGCCCGGAGTGGCGACGTGGGTTGACACTGAAGCTTTCTTT.

The chain uses TRBV3-1 (or the pseudogene TRBV3-2) and TRBJ1-5; TRBD1 might be the D (5 bases). Trimming left V 5 bases short and J 0 bases short, with 11 bases between. This CDR3 is built from 15 residues. Germline V gene data show CDR1 as LGHDT and CDR2 as YNNKEL (reference sequence). This CDR3 is CASSGGGHSNQPQHF. CDR3 DNA sequence: TGTGCCAGCAGCGGTGGCGGACATAGCAATCAGCCCCAGCATTTT.

This clone came up once. V and J are TRBV5-1 and TRBJ2-1, with 11 bases fitting TRBD2. Germline V gene sequence: CDR1 SGHRS, CDR2 YFSETQ. This CDR3 is built from 16 residues. Unmatched junction bases numbered 5, after V lost 2 bases and J lost 4 bases. In DNA, the CDR3 is TGCGCCAGCAGCTTTCCGCTAGCGGGGGGTTACAATGAGCAGTTCTTC. Translated, it gives CASSFPLAGGYNEQFF.

A few counts support this clone. The chain recombines TRBV15 with TRBJ2-7; tentative D call: TRBD1 (6 bases). This CDR3 spans 16 amino acids. V was shortened by 3 bases and J by 0 bases, with 15 bases between the two germline ends. Germline values: CDR1 LNHNV, CDR2 YYDKDF (reference sequence). The CDR3 nucleotides read TGTGCCACCAGCAGCCAGACAGGCTTTAGCTCCTACGAGCAGTACTTC. This sequence encodes CATSSQTGFSSYEQYF.

V and J are TRBV6-1 and TRBJ2-3; TRBD1 aligns across 9 bases. The CDR3 loop spans 17 amino acids. From germline, CDR1 is MNHNS and CDR2 SASEGT. After removal of 4 bases from V and 0 bases from J, the junction contained 8 bases not matched to a gene. The CDR3 is CASSVLSGQGSTDTQYF. The CDR3 DNA is TGTGCCAGCAGTGTTTTATCGGGACAGGGAAGCACAGATACGCAGTATTTT.

The J gene is TRBJ1-1, the V gene TRBV28; tentative D call: TRBD1 (5 bases). This CDR3 contains 13 residues. CDR1 and CDR2 (germline): MDHEN, SYDVKM. The ends were cut back, 5 bases at V and 4 bases at J, with 11 bases in the middle. CDR3 sequence reads: CASSRAGVTEAFF. In nucleotides, the CDR3 is TGTGCCAGCAGTCGCGCGGGGGTCACTGAAGCTTTCTTT.

The gene calls are TRBV28 and TRBJ2-7, with 7 bases identical to TRBD1. J gave up 0 bases and V 6 bases, and 8 bases lay outside the gene matches. CDR3 length: 15 residues. CDR1 and CDR2 (germline): MDHEN, SYDVKM. Written as DNA, the CDR3 is TGTGCCAGCAGAGGAAGACAGGGACGCTCCTACGAGCAGTACTTC. Protein: CASRGRQGRSYEQYF.

The chain has TRBV24-1 and TRBJ2-2, with D tentatively TRBD2 (5 bases). The ends were cut back, 5 bases at V and 7 bases at J, with 16 bases in the middle. Germline V lookup: CDR1 KGHDR, CDR2 SFDVKD. The CDR3 length is 15 residues. CDR3 sequence: CATSVGGVGVGELFF. As DNA, the CDR3 is TGTGCCACCAGTGTAGGAGGCGTGGGAGTCGGGGAGCTGTTTTTT.

The chain carries TRBV10-3 and TRBJ2-7; maybe TRBD2 (5 bases). Germline V gene sequence: CDR1 ENHRY, CDR2 SYGVKD. The CDR3 spans 16 residues. V shed 0 bases and J shed 3 bases, with 15 bases lying between them. The CDR3 protein is CAISESKAGRDYEQYF. The CDR3 coding sequence is TGTGCCATCAGTGAGTCGAAAGCTGGTCGGGACTACGAGCAGTACTTC.

In this sample, this clone turned up once. In DNA form, the CDR3 reads TGCAGTGCTAGTAGGGACAGGACCCGGGAGACCCAGTACTTC. The encoded protein is CSASRDRTRETQYF. J is TRBJ2-5 and V is TRBV20-1, with 8 bases fitting TRBD1. CDR3 length: 14 residues. The ends lost 3 bases at V and 5 bases at J; junction bases unmatched: 8. In germline, CDR1 is DFQATT, CDR2 SNEGSKA (reference sequence).

This sequence joins TRBV19 and TRBJ2-3, with 8 positions matching TRBD1. The V gene end was trimmed by 6 bases and the J gene end by 0 bases; junction bases not matched to a gene: 5. The CDR3 is made up of 15 amino acids. Germline V gene data show CDR1 as LNHDA and CDR2 as SQIVND (reference sequence). The CDR3 loop reads CASRVGQASTDTQYF. The CDR3 region has the DNA TGTGCCAGTAGAGTGGGACAGGCTAGCACAGATACGCAGTATTTT.

The V and J genes are TRBV30 and TRBJ2-3; D possibly corresponds to TRBD2 (6 bases). The CDR3 spans 12 residues. In germline, CDR1 is GTSNPN, CDR2 SVGIG (reference sequence). V was clipped by 7 bases and J by 6 bases, with 14 bases between them. Here the CDR3 reads CASIGGGDTQYF. The CDR3 coding sequence is TGTGCCTCTATTGGGGGAGGCGATACGCAGTATTTT.